This TCR beta chain was observed in a study of T cells in Graves' hyperthyroidism and ophthalmopathy. On the study more broadly: Peripheral blood was obtained at initial diagnosis, preceding any treatment.

Regions amplified from RNA transcripts were the TCR beta CDR3 regions. RT-PCR in the first round (using the HTBI primer set) targeted the TCR CDR3. Using its own MiXCR run on the multiplex PCR reads, TCRdb lists one record per CDR3 protein. The sample has 350,000 to 500,000 distinct CDR3 sequences, roughly 15% seen once. Subjects aged 18 to 65 presented with newly diagnosed hyperthyroidism of less than 2 months' duration. Fresh 10 ml peripheral blood yielded PBMCs. Per the germline V gene, CDR1 is LGHDT and CDR2 is YNNKEL (reference sequence). CDR3 length equals 16 residues. The junction had 7 bases not matched to a gene; V was cut back by 3 bases and J by 7 bases. In its sample, this clonotype was seen many times. Its matching antigen is unknown. Study-wide findings and caveats: Model predictions of ophthalmopathy came a median around 7.1 months before onset.

This sequence originates from a woman aged 18-30 years with Graves' hyperthyroidism. Sequences were obtained from blood. The chain recombines TRBV3-1 with TRBJ1-6; 9 positions agree with TRBD1. CDR3 amino acids: CASSQVSGTGNSPLHF. The CDR3 DNA reads TGTGCCAGCAGCCAGGTCTCCGGGACAGGGAATTCACCCCTCCACTTT.